The clone carrying this T cell receptor beta chain was picked up many times. The antigen is undetermined. The data belong to a study of neurological immune-mediated disorders. The unsorted libraries were made from 2 million PBMCs kept at -80 C. The study, taken as a whole, reports: The study found no CDR3 amino acid sequences shared by expanded clones across subjects, suggesting private repertoires in all groups.

By 5'RACE with 10-nucleotide random UMIs, the cDNA was made. In TCRdb, the 5' RACE reads were re-called with MiXCR into one record per CDR3 protein. In the table there are fewer than 35,000 distinct CDR3 sequences, under 6% of which are singletons. The CDR3 is 14 amino acids. Germline-derived CDR1 and CDR2 are SGHRS and YFSETQ. V dropped 3 bases and J dropped 6; count of bases not matched to a gene: 6. The sequence came from a man aged 18 to 29 in good health. The J gene is TRBJ1-1, the V gene TRBV5-1, with TRBD1 matching over 9 bases. The source material was PBMCs. CDR3 protein: CASSSLTGGPEAFF. The CDR3 DNA reads TGCGCCAGCAGCTCTCTAACAGGGGGCCCTGAAGCTTTCTTT.